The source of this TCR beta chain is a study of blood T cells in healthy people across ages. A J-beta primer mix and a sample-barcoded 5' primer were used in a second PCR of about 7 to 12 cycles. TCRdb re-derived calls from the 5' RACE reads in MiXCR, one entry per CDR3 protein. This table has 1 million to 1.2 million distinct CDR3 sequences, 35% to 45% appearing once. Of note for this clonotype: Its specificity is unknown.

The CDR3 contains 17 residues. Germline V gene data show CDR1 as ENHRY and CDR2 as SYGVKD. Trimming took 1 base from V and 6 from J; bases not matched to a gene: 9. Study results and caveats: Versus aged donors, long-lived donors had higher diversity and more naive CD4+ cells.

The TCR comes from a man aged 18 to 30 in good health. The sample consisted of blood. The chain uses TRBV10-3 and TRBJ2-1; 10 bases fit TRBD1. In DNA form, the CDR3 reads TGTGCCATCAGTGAGTTACTGGGACAGGGGCTTTCCAATGAGCAGTTCTTC. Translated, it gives CAISELLGQGLSNEQFF.